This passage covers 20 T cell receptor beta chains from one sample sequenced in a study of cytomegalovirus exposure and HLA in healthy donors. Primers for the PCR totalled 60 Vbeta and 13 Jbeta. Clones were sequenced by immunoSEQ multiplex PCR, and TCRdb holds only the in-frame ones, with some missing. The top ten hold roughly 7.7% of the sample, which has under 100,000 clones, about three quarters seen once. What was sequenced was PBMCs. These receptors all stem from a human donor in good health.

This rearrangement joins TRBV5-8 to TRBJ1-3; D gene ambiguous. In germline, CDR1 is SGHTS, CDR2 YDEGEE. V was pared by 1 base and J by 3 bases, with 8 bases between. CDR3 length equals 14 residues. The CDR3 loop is CASSLRESGNTIYF. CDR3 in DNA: TGTGCCAGCAGCTTGCGAGAGAGTGGAAACACCATATATTTT.

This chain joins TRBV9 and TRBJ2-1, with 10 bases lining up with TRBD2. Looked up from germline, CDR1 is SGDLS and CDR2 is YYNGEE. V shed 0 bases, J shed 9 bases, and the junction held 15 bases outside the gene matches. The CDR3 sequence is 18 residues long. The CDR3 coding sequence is TGTGCCAGCAGCGTAGCTAGCGGGGGCCGTGCCAAGCCGGGTGAGCAGTTCTTC. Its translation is CASSVASGGRAKPGEQFF.

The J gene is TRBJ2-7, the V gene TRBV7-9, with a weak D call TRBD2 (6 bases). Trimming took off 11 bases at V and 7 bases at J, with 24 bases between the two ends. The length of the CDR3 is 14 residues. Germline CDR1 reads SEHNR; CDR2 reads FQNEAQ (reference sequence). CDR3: CAGALQAGTGEQYF. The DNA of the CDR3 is TGTGCCGGAGCCCTCCAGGCGGGAACGGGAGAGCAGTACTTC.

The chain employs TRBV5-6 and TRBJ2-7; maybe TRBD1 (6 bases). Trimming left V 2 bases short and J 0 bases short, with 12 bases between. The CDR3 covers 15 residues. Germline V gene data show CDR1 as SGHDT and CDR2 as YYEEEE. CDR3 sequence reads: CASSFGQQHSYEQYF. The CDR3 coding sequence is TGTGCCAGCAGCTTTGGACAGCAACACTCCTACGAGCAGTACTTC.

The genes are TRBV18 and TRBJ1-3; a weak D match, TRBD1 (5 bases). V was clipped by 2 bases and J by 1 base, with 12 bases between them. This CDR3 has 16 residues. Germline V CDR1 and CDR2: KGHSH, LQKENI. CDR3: CASSPEAKGSGNTIYF. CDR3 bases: TGTGCCAGCTCACCAGAGGCTAAGGGGTCTGGAAACACCATATATTTT. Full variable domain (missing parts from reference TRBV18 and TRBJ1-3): NAGVMQNPRHLVRRRGQEARLRCSPMKGHSHVYWYRQLPEEGLKFMVYLQKENIIDESGMPKERFSAEFPKEGPSILRIQQVVRGDSAAYFCASSPEAKGSGNTIYFGEGSWLTVV.

The chain's CDR3 is CASSLDREYTEAFF. The CDR3 DNA follows: TGTGCCAGCAGCTTGGACAGGGAATACACTGAAGCTTTCTTT. This sequence joins TRBV7-9 and TRBJ1-1, with 8 bases fitting TRBD1. The CDR3 sequence is 14 residues long. Germline CDR1 is SEHNR and CDR2 is FQNEAQ (reference sequence). With 3 bases clipped from V and 3 bases from J, the junction kept 3 bases outside the gene matches.

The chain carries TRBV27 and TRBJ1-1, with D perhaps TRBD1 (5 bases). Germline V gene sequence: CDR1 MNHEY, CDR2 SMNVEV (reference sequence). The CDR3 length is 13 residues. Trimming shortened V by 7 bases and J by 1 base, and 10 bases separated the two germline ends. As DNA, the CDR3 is TGTGCCAGCAAACTGACAGCGAACACTGAAGCTTTCTTT. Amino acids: CASKLTANTEAFF.

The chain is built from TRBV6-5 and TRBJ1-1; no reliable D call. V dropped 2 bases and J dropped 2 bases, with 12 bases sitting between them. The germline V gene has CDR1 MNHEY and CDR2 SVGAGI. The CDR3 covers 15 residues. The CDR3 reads CASSYEAEANTEAFF. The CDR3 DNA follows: TGTGCCAGCAGTTACGAGGCAGAAGCAAACACTGAAGCTTTCTTT.

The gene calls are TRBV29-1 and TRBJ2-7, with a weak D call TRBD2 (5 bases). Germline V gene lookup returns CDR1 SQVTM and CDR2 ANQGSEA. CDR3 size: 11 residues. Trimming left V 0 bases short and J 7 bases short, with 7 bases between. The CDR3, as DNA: TGCAGCGTTGAAGATCCGGGAGAGCAGTACTTC. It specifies CSVEDPGEQYF.

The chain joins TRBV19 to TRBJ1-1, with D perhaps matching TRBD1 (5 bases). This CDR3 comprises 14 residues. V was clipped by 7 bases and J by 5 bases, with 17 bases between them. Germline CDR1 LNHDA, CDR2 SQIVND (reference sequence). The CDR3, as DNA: TGTGCCAGTACCCAACGCCGGGGGGTGACTGAAGCTTTCTTT. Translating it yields CASTQRRGVTEAFF.

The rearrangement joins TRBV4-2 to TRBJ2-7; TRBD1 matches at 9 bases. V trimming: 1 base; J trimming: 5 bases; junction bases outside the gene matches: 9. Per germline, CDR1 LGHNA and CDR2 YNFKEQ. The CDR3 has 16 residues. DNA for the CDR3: TGTGCCAGCAGCCAAGCACCGGACAGGGGAATGAACGAGCAGTACTTC. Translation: CASSQAPDRGMNEQYF.

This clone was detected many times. The CDR3: CASSQVQGGGGYEQYF. The DNA for the CDR3 is TGTGCCAGCAGCCAAGTACAGGGCGGTGGAGGCTACGAGCAGTACTTC. The J gene is TRBJ2-7, the V gene TRBV14; a weak D match, TRBD1 (6 bases). Looked up from germline, CDR1 is SGHDN and CDR2 is FVKESK. CDR3 length equals 16 residues. V lost 1 base to trimming and J lost 3 bases, with 16 bases between them.

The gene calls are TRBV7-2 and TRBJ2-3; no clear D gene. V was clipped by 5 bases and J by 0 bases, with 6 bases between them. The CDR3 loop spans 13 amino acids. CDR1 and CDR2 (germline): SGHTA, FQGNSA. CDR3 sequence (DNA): TGTGCCAGCAGCCCCATGAGCACAGATACGCAGTATTTT. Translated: CASSPMSTDTQYF.

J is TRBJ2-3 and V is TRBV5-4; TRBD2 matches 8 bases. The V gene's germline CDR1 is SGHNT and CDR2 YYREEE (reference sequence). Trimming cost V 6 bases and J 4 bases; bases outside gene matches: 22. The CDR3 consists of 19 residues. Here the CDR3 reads CASIMKVGASGHGADTQYF. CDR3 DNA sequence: TGTGCCAGCATCATGAAGGTGGGCGCTAGCGGGCATGGGGCAGATACGCAGTATTTT.

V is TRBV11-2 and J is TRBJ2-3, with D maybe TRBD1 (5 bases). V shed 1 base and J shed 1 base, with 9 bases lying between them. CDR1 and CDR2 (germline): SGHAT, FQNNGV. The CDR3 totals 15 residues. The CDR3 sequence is CASSLVVGGTDTQYF. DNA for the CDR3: TGTGCCAGCAGCTTAGTGGTAGGGGGCACAGATACGCAGTATTTT.

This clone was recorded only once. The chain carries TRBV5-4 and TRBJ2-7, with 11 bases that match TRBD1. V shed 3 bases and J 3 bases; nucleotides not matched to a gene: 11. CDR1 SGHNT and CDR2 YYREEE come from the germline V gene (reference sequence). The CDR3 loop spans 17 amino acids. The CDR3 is CASSSGQGAIGLYEQYF. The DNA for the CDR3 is TGTGCCAGCAGCTCAGGACAGGGGGCAATAGGACTCTACGAGCAGTACTTC.

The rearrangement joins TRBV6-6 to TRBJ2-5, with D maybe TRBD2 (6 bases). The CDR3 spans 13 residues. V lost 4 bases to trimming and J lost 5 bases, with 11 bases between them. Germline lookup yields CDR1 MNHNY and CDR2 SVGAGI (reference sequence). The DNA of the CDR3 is TGTGCCAGCAGTTTGGGGGGTTGGGAGACCCAGTACTTC. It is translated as CASSLGGWETQYF.

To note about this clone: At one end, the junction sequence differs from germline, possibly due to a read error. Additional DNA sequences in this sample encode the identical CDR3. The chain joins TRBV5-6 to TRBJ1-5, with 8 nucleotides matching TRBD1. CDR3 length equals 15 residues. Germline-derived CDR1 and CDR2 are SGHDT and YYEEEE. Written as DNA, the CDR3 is TGTGCCAGCAGCTTTACCCGGGACAGGAATCAGCCTCAGCATTTT. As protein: CASSFTRDRNQPQHF.

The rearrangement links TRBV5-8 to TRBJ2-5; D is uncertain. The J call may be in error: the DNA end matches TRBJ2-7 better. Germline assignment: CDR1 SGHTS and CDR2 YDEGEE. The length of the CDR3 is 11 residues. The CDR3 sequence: CASSPFYEQYF. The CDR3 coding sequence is TGTGCCAGCAGCCCCTTCTACGAGCAGTACTTC.

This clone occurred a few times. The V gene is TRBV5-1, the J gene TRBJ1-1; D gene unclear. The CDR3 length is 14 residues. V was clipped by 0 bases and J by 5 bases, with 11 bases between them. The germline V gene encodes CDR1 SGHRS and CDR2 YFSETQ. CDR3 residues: CASSLESGGTEAFF. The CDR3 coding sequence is TGCGCCAGCAGCTTGGAATCGGGTGGGACTGAAGCTTTCTTT.